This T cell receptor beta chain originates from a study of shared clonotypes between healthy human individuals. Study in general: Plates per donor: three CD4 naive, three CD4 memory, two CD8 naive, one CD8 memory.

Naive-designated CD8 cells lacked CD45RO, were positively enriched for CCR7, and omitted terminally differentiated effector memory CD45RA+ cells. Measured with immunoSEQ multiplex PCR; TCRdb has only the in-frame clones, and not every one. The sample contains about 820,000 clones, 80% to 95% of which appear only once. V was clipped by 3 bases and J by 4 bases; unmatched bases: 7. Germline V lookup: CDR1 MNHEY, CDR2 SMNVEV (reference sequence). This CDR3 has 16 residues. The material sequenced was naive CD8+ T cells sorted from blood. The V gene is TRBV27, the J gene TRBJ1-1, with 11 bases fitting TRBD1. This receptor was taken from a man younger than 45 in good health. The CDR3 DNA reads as TGTGCCAGCAGTTTCGGGACAGGGGGGGGAGGCACTGAAGCTTTCTTT. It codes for CASSFGTGGGGTEAFF.